The 23 T cell receptor beta chains below all came from one sample that was sequenced in a study of T cell repertoires in cytomegalovirus infection. MiXCR, run by TCRdb on the reads, gives a single entry per CDR3 protein. Among over 150,000 distinct CDR3 sequences listed, about 18% were seen once. The sequenced sample was CD8+ T cells from PBMCs. Receptors were obtained from a human donor in good health (CMV status not recorded). Some clones in this sample may be carry-over from other donors' samples.

The chain couples TRBV27 to TRBJ1-2; unclear D gene. The CDR3 sequence is 15 residues long. V shed 2 bases and J shed 0 bases, with 10 bases lying between them. CDR1 and CDR2 (germline): MNHEY, SMNVEV (reference sequence). Here the CDR3 DNA reads TGTGCCAGCAGTTTAGGAACAGCACCTAACTATGGCTACACCTTC. It encodes CASSLGTAPNYGYTF.

This clonotype was recorded a few times. The chain combines TRBV7-2 with TRBJ1-1; no clear D gene. This CDR3 comprises 12 residues. Trimming took 1 base from V and 8 from J, leaving 8 bases between them. Per the germline V gene, CDR1 is SGHTA and CDR2 is FQGNSA. In DNA, the CDR3 is TGTGCCAGCAGCTTAGGTATAGCCGAAGCTTTCTTT. Its protein is CASSLGIAEAFF.

This clonotype was recorded a few times. The genes are TRBV5-5 and TRBJ1-1; no reliable D call. Germline lookup yields CDR1 SGHKS and CDR2 YYEKEE (reference sequence). This CDR3 comprises 16 residues. Trimming removed 0 bases from V and 3 bases from J, with 15 bases in between. This CDR3 reads CASSLGEYDKHTEAFF. The CDR3, as DNA: TGTGCCAGCAGCTTGGGTGAATATGACAAGCACACTGAAGCTTTCTTT.

This clonotype was observed a few times. The chain couples TRBV11-2 to TRBJ1-2; D not resolved. Trimming took off 5 bases at V and 2 bases at J, with 6 bases between the two ends. CDR1 is SGHAT and CDR2 is FQNNGV in the germline V gene. This CDR3 has 12 residues. CDR3 amino acids: CASSASNYGYTF. The CDR3 DNA follows: TGTGCCAGCAGCGCTTCCAACTATGGCTACACCTTC.

This clonotype occurred a few times. The V call is TRBV7-2, the J call TRBJ1-1; D unclear. In germline, CDR1 is SGHTA, CDR2 FQGNSA. This CDR3 spans 14 amino acids. Trimming pared 1 base from V and 6 bases from J, leaving 12 bases between. This CDR3 reads CASSLEDWSPEAFF. In DNA form, the CDR3 reads TGTGCCAGCAGCTTAGAAGATTGGAGCCCTGAAGCTTTCTTT. Drawing the rest from reference TRBV7-2 and TRBJ1-1, the complete variable domain is GAGVSQSPSNKVTEKGKDVELRCDPISGHTALYWYRQSLGQGLEFLIYFQGNSAPDKSGLPSDRFSAERTGGSVSTLTIQRTQQEDSAVYLCASSLEDWSPEAFFGQGTRLTVV.

The chain carries TRBV6-5 and TRBJ2-7; possibly TRBD1 or TRBD2 for D (6 bases each). CDR1 and CDR2 from the germline V gene are MNHEY and SVGAGI. The V end was cut by 4 bases, the J end by 4 bases, with 14 bases between. The CDR3 has 14 amino acids. The DNA of the CDR3 is TGTGCCAGCAGTTCCGAGGGGGGAGGATACGAGCAGTACTTC. This sequence encodes CASSSEGGGYEQYF.

Only a few counts were recorded for this clonotype. The J gene is TRBJ2-2, the V gene TRBV10-3; 8 bases are a match to TRBD1. V shed 7 bases, J shed 3 bases, and the junction held 7 bases outside the gene matches. The CDR3 totals 15 residues. The germline V gene has CDR1 ENHRY and CDR2 SYGVKD. CDR3 sequence reads: CAITSDRGDTGELFF. The DNA for the CDR3 is TGTGCCATCACCTCAGACAGGGGCGACACCGGGGAGCTGTTTTTT.

This clonotype has a handful of counts. A junction boundary mismatches the germline segment, possibly from a read error. This sequence joins TRBV7-9 and TRBJ2-7, with 8 bases matching TRBD2. Germline V gene data show CDR1 as SEHNR and CDR2 as FQNEAQ (reference sequence). This CDR3 is built from 16 residues. CDR3 bases: TGTGCCAGCAGCCTAGCGGGCGGGGGCCCATCCTACGAGCAGTACTTC. It translates to CASSLAGGGPSYEQYF. The whole variable domain, filled in from reference TRBV7-9 and TRBJ2-7, reads DTGVSQNPRHKITKRGQNVTFRCDPISEHNRLYWYRQTLGQGPEFLTYFQNEAQLEKSRLLSDRFSAERPKGSFSTLEIQRTEQGDSAMYLCASSLAGGGPSYEQYFGPGTRLTVT.

Only a few counts were recorded for this clonotype. The chain combines TRBV10-3 with TRBJ2-1; 8 bases fit TRBD1. J lost 5 bases, V lost 0 bases, and 9 bases had no gene match. CDR1 is ENHRY, CDR2 SYGVKD, per germline. This CDR3 contains 17 residues. CDR3 in amino acids: CAISESRQGREDNEQFF. CDR3 DNA sequence: TGTGCCATCAGTGAGTCGAGACAGGGGCGCGAAGACAATGAGCAGTTCTTC.

This clonotype showed up just a few times. The chain recombines TRBV29-1 with TRBJ2-5; 7 nucleotides agree with TRBD2. The CDR3 consists of 14 residues. The ends lost 8 bases at V and 1 base at J; junction bases unmatched: 10. Per the germline V gene, CDR1 is SQVTM and CDR2 is ANQGSEA. For the CDR3, the DNA is TGCAGCCCCCCGCGGCTAGCGGTCCAAGAGACCCAGTACTTC. Translating gives CSPPRLAVQETQYF.

This chain joins TRBV9 and TRBJ2-3; D is unclear. V dropped 0 bases and J dropped 4 bases, with 3 bases sitting between them. CDR1 is SGDLS, CDR2 YYNGEE, per germline. This CDR3 has 12 amino acids. CDR3 sequence (DNA): TGTGCCAGCAGCGTAGCCTCAGATACGCAGTATTTT. Protein product: CASSVASDTQYF.

The chain has TRBV4-2 and TRBJ1-6; 7 bases map to TRBD1. The J segment lost 8 bases and the V segment lost 1 base, leaving 8 bases of the junction unmatched. Germline CDR1 reads LGHNA; CDR2 reads YNFKEQ. This CDR3 spans 16 amino acids. The CDR3 region is CASSQVVRDRHSPLHF. CDR3 sequence (DNA): TGTGCCAGCAGCCAAGTCGTCCGGGACAGACATTCACCCCTCCACTTT.

This clonotype was observed a handful of times. The chain recombines TRBV20-1 with TRBJ1-5; TRBD1 might be the D (5 bases). From germline, CDR1 is DFQATT and CDR2 SNEGSKA (reference sequence). V lost 5 bases and J lost 4, with 15 bases in between. The CDR3 has 14 residues. As DNA, the CDR3 is TGCAGTGCTGGGGCACAGAGCTTTAATCAGCCCCAGCATTTT. Translating gives CSAGAQSFNQPQHF.

Only a few counts were recorded for this clonotype. This chain links TRBV7-2 with TRBJ2-5; 8 nucleotides line up with TRBD2. The length of the CDR3 is 19 residues. Germline-derived CDR1 and CDR2 are SGHTA and FQGNSA. After removal of 5 bases from V and 0 bases from J, the junction contained 17 bases not matched to a gene. The CDR3 region has the DNA TGTGCCAGCAGCATCAAAAGGGGGGTAGCGGGACCGTACCAAGAGACCCAGTACTTC. Translation gives CASSIKRGVAGPYQETQYF.

This clonotype appeared a few times. The rearrangement links TRBV7-9 to TRBJ1-1; D perhaps matches TRBD1 (6 bases). Per germline, CDR1 SEHNR and CDR2 FQNEAQ (reference sequence). V was pared by 7 bases and J by 4 bases, with 25 bases between. The CDR3 is 17 residues long. CDR3 loop: CASNEGTTIDRGTEAFF. CDR3 bases: TGTGCCAGCAACGAGGGGACAACAATAGATCGGGGCACTGAAGCTTTCTTT.

This sequence joins TRBV28 and TRBJ2-3, with a weak D call TRBD1 (6 bases). The V end lost 2 bases, the J end lost 2 bases, and 14 bases lay between the germline ends. The CDR3 is made up of 16 amino acids. Germline CDR1 MDHEN, CDR2 SYDVKM. The CDR3 loop reads CASSLLPQGPTDTQYF. The DNA for the CDR3 is TGTGCCAGCAGTTTACTTCCCCAGGGGCCCACAGATACGCAGTATTTT.

The V call is TRBV20-1, the J call TRBJ1-2, with 8 bases that match TRBD1. Per germline, CDR1 DFQATT and CDR2 SNEGSKA (reference sequence). Trimming removed 4 bases from V and 6 bases from J; junction bases left unmatched: 10. This CDR3 is built from 14 residues. CDR3 in amino acids: CSAKNDRGKDGYTF. The CDR3 nucleotides are TGCAGTGCTAAAAACGACAGGGGAAAGGATGGCTACACCTTC.

This clonotype has just one count. The chain is built from TRBV6-1 and TRBJ2-5; D is possibly TRBD2 (6 bases). CDR1 MNHNS and CDR2 SASEGT come from the germline V gene. V was clipped by 6 bases and J by 5 bases, with 19 bases between them. This CDR3 contains 15 residues. The chain's CDR3 is CASSRTGGASETQYF. CDR3 in DNA: TGTGCCAGCAGCCGGACCGGCGGGGCGTCGGAGACCCAGTACTTC.

The J gene is TRBJ2-7, the V gene TRBV7-9; the D gene is possibly TRBD1 (5 bases). V lost 2 bases, J lost 6 bases, and 11 bases lay in between. The CDR3 runs to 13 residues. From germline, CDR1 is SEHNR and CDR2 FQNEAQ (reference sequence). CDR3 sequence reads: CASSLSDSGEQYF. CDR3 nucleotide sequence: TGTGCCAGCAGCTTATCTGACAGTGGCGAGCAGTACTTC.

The rearrangement uses TRBV7-2 and TRBJ1-4; TRBD1 agrees at 7 bases. The V gene's germline CDR1 is SGHTA and CDR2 FQGNSA. The V gene end was trimmed by 5 bases and the J gene end by 0 bases; junction bases not matched to a gene: 21. The CDR3 has 21 amino acids. The CDR3 loop reads CASSTRTLPGQTASTNEKLFF. For the CDR3, the DNA is TGTGCCAGCAGCACGCGGACACTCCCGGGACAGACCGCATCAACTAATGAAAAACTGTTTTTT.

In this sample, this clonotype turned up once. The chain combines TRBV11-2 with TRBJ2-7; D may match TRBD1 or TRBD2 (6 bases each). Trimming removed 4 bases at V and 2 bases at J, with 15 bases between. CDR3 size: 15 residues. CDR1 and CDR2 (germline): SGHAT, FQNNGV. The CDR3 sequence: CASSSSPGATYEQYF. In nucleotides, the CDR3 is TGTGCCAGCAGCTCTAGCCCGGGGGCCACCTACGAGCAGTACTTC. The variable domain in full, completed from reference TRBV11-2 and TRBJ2-7, reads EAGVAQSPRYKIIEKRQSVAFWCNPISGHATLYWYQQILGQGPKLLIQFQNNGVVDDSQLPKDRFSAERLKGVDSTLKIQPAKLEDSAVYLCASSSSPGATYEQYFGPGTRLTVT.

This clonotype was picked up a small number of times. The rearrangement joins TRBV2 to TRBJ2-1, with unresolved D. Germline V CDR1 and CDR2: SNHLY, FYNNEI. CDR3 length equals 10 residues. V lost 8 bases, J lost 4 bases, and 3 bases lay in between. CDR3 DNA: TGTGCCAGCCATTACAATGAGCAGTTCTTC. This gives the protein CASHYNEQFF.

J is TRBJ1-2 and V is TRBV12-3 or TRBV12-4, with 10 bases fitting TRBD1. The CDR3 extends over 18 amino acids. Germline trimming cut 8 bases from V and 6 bases from J; bases unmatched to any gene: 21. CDR3 DNA sequence: TGTGCCAGCCGCTCGGCGCTAGCCGACAGGGGGCATGTAGATGGCTACACCTTC. Protein: CASRSALADRGHVDGYTF.